The next 8 T cell receptor beta chains were all read from a single sample in a study of breast tumors, draining lymph nodes, adjacent tissues listed by TCRdb under 2016. Receptor amplification or capture employed multiplex PCR. TCRdb lists the instrument as Illumina HiSeq 2000. In-frame beta chains were kept once TCRdb had trimmed the public reads at Q25 with fastp and called clones with MiXCR. Rows merge per CDR3 protein into single entries with the most common DNA and genes. Counted in this sample were 120,000 or so distinct CDR3 sequences; about 20% of them appeared once. The top ten hold 3% to 4% of the sample. Lymph node samples came from the axillary draining lymph nodes of breast cancer patients. The sequencing input was axillary lymph node tissue. These receptors all come from a female donor with breast cancer. Some clones in this sample may be carry-over from other donors' samples.

Comment on this clonotype: Being one base from a much bigger clone, this may be a read error. This chain uses TRBV7-7 with TRBJ2-3; D call uncertain. The CDR3 spans 13 residues. Germline V gene lookup returns CDR1 SSHAT and CDR2 FNYEAQ (reference sequence). In DNA form, the CDR3 reads TGTGCTAGCAGCTTCATCAGTACAGATACGCAGTATTTT. Residues: CASSFISTDTQYF.

This clonotype was seen repeatedly, ten times or more. The chain uses TRBV20-1 and TRBJ2-1; D ambiguous. Germline V lookup: CDR1 DFQATT, CDR2 SNEGSKA (reference sequence). The length of the CDR3 is 10 residues. V was cut by 5 bases and J by 6 bases, with 5 bases left in between. The CDR3 is CSAEVNEQFF. CDR3 DNA sequence: TGCAGTGCTGAGGTCAATGAGCAGTTCTTC.

This clonotype came up many times. This chain connects TRBV25-1 to TRBJ2-1, with 8 bases fitting TRBD2. V was pared by 4 bases and J by 9 bases, with 11 bases of the junction left unmatched. The CDR3 contains 15 residues. Germline CDR1 and CDR2: MGHDK and SYGVNS. The CDR3 spells CASSAPGTRLGEQFF. The CDR3 DNA reads TGTGCCAGCAGTGCCCCCGGGACTAGGCTAGGTGAGCAGTTCTTC.

This clonotype has only a few counts. V is TRBV28 and J is TRBJ1-5; D remains unclear. The V end lost 3 bases, the J end lost 5 bases, and 11 bases lay between the germline ends. The CDR3 length is 14 residues. Germline V gene lookup returns CDR1 MDHEN and CDR2 SYDVKM. The CDR3, as DNA: TGTGCCAGCAGTTTTAGGGAAAGGGATCAGCCCCAGCATTTT. Translating gives CASSFRERDQPQHF.

This clonotype was found many times. The rearrangement uses TRBV7-6 and TRBJ1-3, with 12 bases that match TRBD1. CDR1 and CDR2 (germline): SGHVS, FNYEAQ. The length of the CDR3 is 16 residues. With 4 bases clipped from V and 1 base from J, the junction kept 2 bases outside the gene matches. CDR3 nucleotides: TGTGCCAGCAGCTCGGGACAGGGGGCTTCTGGAAACACCATATATTTT. Protein: CASSSGQGASGNTIYF.

The rearrangement joins TRBV6-1 to TRBJ2-3; 13 nucleotides match TRBD2. Germline trimming cut 0 bases from V and 0 bases from J; bases unmatched to any gene: 12. Germline CDR1 is MNHNS and CDR2 is SASEGT. The CDR3 is made up of 21 amino acids. CDR3 region: CASSEAIGGLLAGGSTDTQYF. DNA of the CDR3: TGTGCCAGCAGTGAAGCGATTGGAGGCCTACTAGCGGGAGGGAGCACAGATACGCAGTATTTT.

In regard to this clonotype: With a much larger clone just one base away, this may be a read error. This chain joins TRBV4-2 and TRBJ2-7; weak D call: TRBD1 (6 bases). This CDR3 spans 18 amino acids. CDR1 is LGHNA, CDR2 YNFKEQ, per germline. The CDR3 DNA reads as TGTGCCAGCAGCCCAAGTTCCGGGGCAGGGGTTGGCTCCTACGGGCAGTACTTC. Protein sequence: CASSPSSGAGVGSYGQYF.

This clonotype has a handful of counts. The V and J genes are TRBV19 and TRBJ2-3; weak D call: TRBD1 (5 bases). The germline gives CDR1 LNHDA, CDR2 SQIVND (reference sequence). CDR3 length: 15 residues. Deletions cut 6 bases from V and 1 base from J, with 14 bases between. As DNA, the CDR3 is TGTGCCAGTAGACTAAACCTAGGGGGCACAGATACGCAGTATTTT. Protein sequence: CASRLNLGGTDTQYF.